A selection of T cell receptor beta chains follows, all from one sample in a study of identical twins. MiXCR, applied by TCRdb to the 5' RACE reads, yields one record per CDR3 protein. In the table there are 650,000 to 800,000 distinct CDR3 sequences, 8.5% to 9.5% of which are singletons. The data were also submitted as part of a second study, on yellow fever vaccine responses in identical twins.

Sequencing was performed on PBMCs. All receptors come from a young woman in good health. CDR3s include the opening cysteine and the closing phenylalanine or tryptophan. The order of the fields is CDR3 DNA, CDR3 protein, clone size, D gene, V gene, J gene. The D gene is left open where the match is weak. Size is stated for part of the rows, as once, few or many counts, or as a class when the clone is expanded.

DNA: TGTGCCAGCAGCCCTAACCAGGGTTACGAGCAGCACTTC; CDR3: CASSPNQGYEQHF; size: -; D: -; V: TRBV9; J: TRBJ2-7
DNA: TGTGCCAGCAGTCCCCCCAGCGGGACGATAGATACGCAGTATTTT; CDR3: CASSPPSGTIDTQYF; size: few; D: TRBD2; V: TRBV12-3/TRBV12-4; J: TRBJ2-3
DNA: TGCAGTGCTTACCTCGGGACGGAATCCTACGAGCAGTACTTC; CDR3: CSAYLGTESYEQYF; size: -; D: -; V: TRBV20-1; J: TRBJ2-7
DNA: TGCAGCGTTGTAGCGGACTCCTACGAGCAGTACTTC; CDR3: CSVVADSYEQYF; size: few; D: -; V: TRBV29-1; J: TRBJ2-7
DNA: TGTGCCAGCAGTTACCGGCAGGGGGCTTACGAGCAGTACTTC; CDR3: CASSYRQGAYEQYF; size: few; D: TRBD1; V: TRBV6-5; J: TRBJ2-7
DNA: TGTGCCAGCAGCTCGACTAGCGGCCAAGAGACCCAGTACTTC; CDR3: CASSSTSGQETQYF; size: many; D: TRBD2; V: TRBV5-1; J: TRBJ2-5
DNA: TGTGCCACAGGGCCCGGGGGGCCTACCGGGGAGCTGTTTTTT; CDR3: CATGPGGPTGELFF; size: few; D: -; V: TRBV15; J: TRBJ2-2
DNA: TGTGCCAGCAGCCAAGGTGCTAAAGAGACCCAGTACTTC; CDR3: CASSQGAKETQYF; size: -; D: -; V: TRBV3-1; J: TRBJ2-5
DNA: TGTGCCAGCAGCCGGACAGGGAGGGGGACCCAGTACTTC; CDR3: CASSRTGRGTQYF; size: few; D: -; V: TRBV11-2; J: TRBJ2-5
DNA: TGTGCCAGCAGTTACGATCGACCCTACGAGCAGTACTTC; CDR3: CASSYDRPYEQYF; size: few; D: -; V: TRBV6-2/TRBV6-3; J: TRBJ2-7
DNA: TGTGCCAGCAGTTACTCTCCGGGGGCGGGCAACGAGCAGTACTTC; CDR3: CASSYSPGAGNEQYF; size: few; D: -; V: TRBV6-5; J: TRBJ2-7
DNA: TGTGCCAGCAGCTCGGGAGTTTACAATGAGCAGTTCTTC; CDR3: CASSSGVYNEQFF; size: -; D: -; V: TRBV7-2; J: TRBJ2-1
DNA: TGTGCCAGTAGGAAACCGGGACGGGGGAACGAGCAGTACTTC; CDR3: CASRKPGRGNEQYF; size: -; D: -; V: TRBV19; J: TRBJ2-7
DNA: TGCAGTGCCCCCCGCCAGGGGGCAGAAGAGACCCAGTACTTC; CDR3: CSAPRQGAEETQYF; size: -; D: TRBD1; V: TRBV20-1; J: TRBJ2-5
DNA: TGTGCCAGCTCACCATCCGTCACAGATACGCAGTATTTT; CDR3: CASSPSVTDTQYF; size: few; D: -; V: TRBV18; J: TRBJ2-3
DNA: TGCGCCAGCAGCCGCAAGGAGCTAGCGGGAGAAGTAAAGACCCAGTACTTC; CDR3: CASSRKELAGEVKTQYF; size: few; D: TRBD2; V: TRBV4-3; J: TRBJ2-5
DNA: TGTGCCAGCAGCGAACCTAGGGCTAAAGTTCTCCCAGAGACGAATGAGCAGTTCTTC; CDR3: CASSEPRAKVLPETNEQFF; size: -; D: -; V: TRBV11-1; J: TRBJ2-1
DNA: TGTGCCAGCAGTGTAGAGGCCAAAAACATTCAGTACTTC; CDR3: CASSVEAKNIQYF; size: -; D: -; V: TRBV7-2; J: TRBJ2-4
DNA: TGTGCCAGCAGCTTAACGGCCGTATCGCAAGATCCGTCCAATGAGCAGTTCTTC; CDR3: CASSLTAVSQDPSNEQFF; size: many; D: -; V: TRBV7-3; J: TRBJ2-1
DNA: TGTGCCAGCAGTTACTCGGGGGACAGAGATGGCTACACCTTC; CDR3: CASSYSGDRDGYTF; size: few; D: TRBD1; V: TRBV6-5; J: TRBJ1-2
DNA: TGTGCCAGCCAATCAGGGAATACGCAGTATTTT; CDR3: CASQSGNTQYF; size: few; D: -; V: TRBV6-2/TRBV6-3; J: TRBJ2-3
DNA: TGCGCCAGCAGCCAAGATAGGTTGGTCCTAGCGGACGAGCAGTTCTTC; CDR3: CASSQDRLVLADEQFF; size: -; D: TRBD2; V: TRBV4-3; J: TRBJ2-1
DNA: TGTGCCAGCAGCCAAACCGGAATTCAGCTAATTGGGGTCAATGAGCAGTTCTTC; CDR3: CASSQTGIQLIGVNEQFF; size: -; D: -; V: TRBV4-2; J: TRBJ2-1
DNA: TGTGCCATCAGTGAGTCGCCGGGACACAATGAGCAGTTCTTC; CDR3: CAISESPGHNEQFF; size: few; D: -; V: TRBV10-3; J: TRBJ2-1
DNA: TGTGCCAGCAGCTTGCTGTCTAGCGGGAGCAGATCGGATGAGCAGTTCTTC; CDR3: CASSLLSSGSRSDEQFF; size: few; D: TRBD2; V: TRBV5-5; J: TRBJ2-1
DNA: TGTGCCAGCAGTTTCCCCCGGGGGAGCTCCTACAATGAGCAGTTCTTC; CDR3: CASSFPRGSSYNEQFF; size: -; D: -; V: TRBV28; J: TRBJ2-1
DNA: TGTGCCAGCAGTTCCCCGGGGGGATCCTACGAGCAGTACTTC; CDR3: CASSSPGGSYEQYF; size: many; D: TRBD2; V: TRBV12-3/TRBV12-4; J: TRBJ2-7
DNA: TGCAGCGTCGGGTTTTGGGACAGTCTGTCCTACGAGCAGTACTTC; CDR3: CSVGFWDSLSYEQYF; size: few; D: TRBD1; V: TRBV29-1; J: TRBJ2-7
DNA: TGTGCCAGCAGCGGCGGGAGTCGCACAGATACGCAGTATTTT; CDR3: CASSGGSRTDTQYF; size: -; D: TRBD2; V: TRBV7-6; J: TRBJ2-3
DNA: TGTGCCAGCAGTGACGCCTTTCCGGGACAGGGGAGCAATCAGCCCCAGCATTTT; CDR3: CASSDAFPGQGSNQPQHF; size: few; D: TRBD1; V: TRBV2; J: TRBJ1-5
DNA: TGTGCCAGCAGTTTATACACAGGGAATCAGCCCCAGCATTTT; CDR3: CASSLYTGNQPQHF; size: -; D: -; V: TRBV6-2/TRBV6-3; J: TRBJ1-5
DNA: TGTGCTAGCAGCAAGGACCAGTACAATGAGCAGTTCTTC; CDR3: CASSKDQYNEQFF; size: few; D: -; V: TRBV7-7; J: TRBJ2-1
DNA: TGTGCCAGCAGCCCCCAGCCCGGCGGGACTAGCTCCTACGAGCAGTACTTC; CDR3: CASSPQPGGTSSYEQYF; size: -; D: TRBD2; V: TRBV9; J: TRBJ2-7
DNA: TGTGCCAGCAGGGGGGGAGGAGGCTACGAGCAGTACTTC; CDR3: CASRGGGGYEQYF; size: many; D: -; V: TRBV12-3/TRBV12-4; J: TRBJ2-7
DNA: TGCAGCGTTGAGTCAGGGGCCGGATACGAGCAGTACTTC; CDR3: CSVESGAGYEQYF; size: few; D: -; V: TRBV29-1; J: TRBJ2-7
DNA: TGCAGTGCTGCTGCTGGGGTAGTTGGGGAGACCCAGTACTTC; CDR3: CSAAAGVVGETQYF; size: many; D: -; V: TRBV20-1; J: TRBJ2-5
DNA: TGCGCCAGCAGCCAAGGCGGGGGGGCGGGATACGAGCAGTACTTC; CDR3: CASSQGGGAGYEQYF; size: -; D: TRBD2; V: TRBV4-1; J: TRBJ2-7
DNA: TGCAGTGCTGGCGCGTCCGGGACAGCGAGCTCCTACAATGAGCAGTTCTTC; CDR3: CSAGASGTASSYNEQFF; size: -; D: TRBD1; V: TRBV20-1; J: TRBJ2-1
DNA: TGCAGCGTTTCGCCCCGCGGTGGCGAAAAACTGTTTTTT; CDR3: CSVSPRGGEKLFF; size: few; D: -; V: TRBV29-1; J: TRBJ1-4
DNA: TGCGCCAGCTCAGAAACCCCAGGGGGTGCCTACGAGCAGTATTTC; CDR3: CASSETPGGAYEQYF; size: few; D: TRBD1; V: TRBV5-1; J: TRBJ2-7
DNA: TGTGCCAGCAGCACCGGACGGCCCATTCAGTACTTC; CDR3: CASSTGRPIQYF; size: -; D: -; V: TRBV5-8; J: TRBJ2-4